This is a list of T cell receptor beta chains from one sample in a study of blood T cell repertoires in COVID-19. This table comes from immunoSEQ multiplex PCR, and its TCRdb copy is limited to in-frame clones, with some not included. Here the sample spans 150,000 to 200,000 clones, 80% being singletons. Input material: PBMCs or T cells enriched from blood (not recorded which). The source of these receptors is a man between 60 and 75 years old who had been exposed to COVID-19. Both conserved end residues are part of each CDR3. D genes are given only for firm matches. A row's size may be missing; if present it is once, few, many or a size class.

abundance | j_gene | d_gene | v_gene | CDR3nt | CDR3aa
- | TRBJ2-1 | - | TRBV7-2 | TGTGCCAGCAGCTTAGTACAGGGCGGCGAGCAGTTCTTC | CASSLVQGGEQFF
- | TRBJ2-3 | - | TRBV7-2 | TGTGGGCGTCAGGGTGTAAGAGATACGCAGTATTTT | CGRQGVRDTQYF
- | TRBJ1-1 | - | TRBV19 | TGTGCCAGTAGTGGATACAGGAACACTGAAGCTTTCTTT | CASSGYRNTEAFF
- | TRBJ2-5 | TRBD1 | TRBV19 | TGTGCCAGTAGTGACAGGGGGAAAGGCGAGACCCAGTACTTC | CASSDRGKGETQYF
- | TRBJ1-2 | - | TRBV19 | TGTGCCAGTAGTATTCCCGGGGGGCCAGCTAACTATGGCTACACCTTC | CASSIPGGPANYGYTF
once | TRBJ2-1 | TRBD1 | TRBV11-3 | TGTGCCAGCAGCTCACGACAGGGCTTGACCAACAATGAGCAGTTCTTC | CASSSRQGLTNNEQFF
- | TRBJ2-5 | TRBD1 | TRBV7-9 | TGTGCCAGCAGCATCTCAGGGGGCCGCGAGACCCAGTACTTC | CASSISGGRETQYF
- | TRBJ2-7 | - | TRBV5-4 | TGTGCCAGCAGCCCGCTTGGTGTAACGGGAGAAGTCTACGAGCAGTACTTC | CASSPLGVTGEVYEQYF
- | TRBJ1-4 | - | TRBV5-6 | TGTGCCAGCAGCTTTGGAGGCGGGATTGGAGAAAAACTGTTTTTT | CASSFGGGIGEKLFF
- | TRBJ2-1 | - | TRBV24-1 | TGTGCCACCAGTGACCCCGGACTGTACAATGAGCAGTTCTTC | CATSDPGLYNEQFF
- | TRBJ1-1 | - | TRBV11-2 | TGTGCCAGCAGCTTAGACAGGGTAGGAACTGAAGCTTTCTTT | CASSLDRVGTEAFF
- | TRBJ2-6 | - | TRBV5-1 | TGCGCCAGCAGCTGGGGGGGCAGGGACCCTGGGGCCAACGTCCTGACTTTC | CASSWGGRDPGANVLTF